Following are 18 T cell receptor beta chains from one sample sequenced in a study of cytomegalovirus exposure and HLA in healthy donors. Use of 60 Vbeta and 13 Jbeta primers characterized the PCR. The repertoire was sequenced with immunoSEQ multiplex PCR; TCRdb's copy has only in-frame clones and lacks some. Its table records around 140,000 clones. Material: PBMCs. The receptors here all came from a woman aged 18-35 years in good health and CMV-seronegative.

To note about this clone: At the DNA level, this CDR3 is encoded by other sequences in the same sample as well. The chain couples TRBV7-2 to TRBJ2-7; 11 bases map to TRBD2. This CDR3 region has 16 residues. Germline V CDR1 and CDR2: SGHTA, FQGNSA. Trimming at V came to 8 bases and at J to 6 bases, leaving 15 bases not matched to a gene. CDR3: CASCTAGTSGDSEQYV. The CDR3 region has the DNA TGTGCCAGCTGCACTGCCGGGACTAGCGGCGATAGCGAGCAGTACGTC.

The chain carries TRBV19 and TRBJ2-5; D is ambiguous. The DNA end is a closer match to TRBJ2-7, so the J assignment may be wrong. CDR3 length: 15 amino acids. CDR1 LNHDA and CDR2 SQIVND come from the germline V gene (reference sequence). The CDR3: CASSIRRLLSYEQYF. In DNA, the CDR3 is TGTGCCAGTAGTATACGGCGGCTCCTTTCCTACGAGCAGTACTTC.

The genes are TRBV5-1 and TRBJ2-5; perhaps TRBD1 as D (5 bases). This CDR3 contains 14 residues. V lost 3 bases, J lost 3 bases, and 12 bases lay in between. Germline V gene sequence: CDR1 SGHRS, CDR2 YFSETQ. This CDR3 is CASSSRDSKETQYF. The CDR3 DNA reads as TGCGCCAGCAGCTCCAGAGACAGTAAAGAGACCCAGTACTTC.

The chain combines TRBV7-2 with TRBJ2-7; tentatively, D is TRBD2 (6 bases). Trimming removed 5 bases from V and 0 bases from J, with 17 bases in between. Germline V gene sequence: CDR1 SGHTA, CDR2 FQGNSA. The CDR3 runs to 16 residues. The CDR3 reads CASSPQLSGSSYEQYF. The CDR3 nucleotides read TGTGCCAGCAGCCCGCAGCTTAGCGGTAGCTCCTACGAGCAGTACTTC.

The chain recombines TRBV7-8 with TRBJ2-2; 12 bases align to TRBD1. CDR1 SGHVS and CDR2 FQNEAQ come from the germline V gene. The ends lost 3 bases at V and 4 bases at J; junction bases unmatched: 3. CDR3 size: 16 residues. The CDR3 coding sequence is TGTGCCAGCAGCTTCCGGGACAGGGGGCCCACCGGGGAGCTGTTTTTT. Protein product: CASSFRDRGPTGELFF.

The chain links TRBV18 to TRBJ2-5; possibly TRBD1 for D (5 bases). The CDR3 runs to 15 residues. V dropped 1 base and J dropped 2 bases, with 11 bases sitting between them. Germline CDR1 KGHSH, CDR2 LQKENI. The CDR3 DNA reads as TGTGCCAGCTCACCACAGGGGTTGACGCAAGAGACCCAGTACTTC. This translates into CASSPQGLTQETQYF.

The chain links TRBV2 to TRBJ1-1; D is undetermined. The length of the CDR3 is 16 residues. V gave up 6 bases and J gave up 5 bases, with 22 bases separating them. The germline CDR1 and CDR2 sequences are SNHLY and FYNNEI. In DNA form, the CDR3 reads TGTGCCAGCAGGGAGACTATCAATCTTTCGGCGACTGAAGCTTTCTTT. This encodes CASRETINLSATEAFF.

The J gene is TRBJ2-1, the V gene TRBV15; TRBD1 matches 8 bases. CDR1 LNHNV and CDR2 YYDKDF come from the germline V gene (reference sequence). This CDR3 contains 16 residues. J gave up 2 bases and V 1 base, and 4 bases lay outside the gene matches. The CDR3 coding sequence is TGTGCCACCAGCAGAGCGGACAGGGTGGCCTACAATGAGCAGTTCTTC. It is translated as CATSRADRVAYNEQFF.

This sequence joins TRBV5-1 and TRBJ1-1, with D hard to call. V was pared by 4 bases and J by 3 bases, with 13 bases between. This CDR3 contains 14 residues. CDR1 is SGHRS and CDR2 is YFSETQ in the germline V gene. The CDR3 sequence is CASSPWMGDTEAFF. The CDR3, as DNA: TGCGCCAGCAGCCCGTGGATGGGCGACACTGAAGCTTTCTTT. Using reference TRBV5-1 and TRBJ1-1 for the parts outside the CDR3, the full variable domain is KAGVTQTPRYLIKTRGQQVTLSCSPISGHRSVSWYQQTPGQGLQFLFEYFSETQRNKGNFPGRFSGRQFSNSRSEMNVSTLELGDSALYLCASSPWMGDTEAFFGQGTRLTVV.

The V call is TRBV27, the J call TRBJ1-1; D gene ambiguous. This CDR3 is 17 amino acids long. CDR1 MNHEY and CDR2 SMNVEV come from the germline V gene (reference sequence). Trimming stripped 3 bases from V and 2 bases from J, with 19 bases between. CDR3 region: CASSLRPPVLGNTEAFF. CDR3 DNA sequence: TGTGCCAGCAGTTTGCGGCCACCCGTTTTAGGAAACACTGAAGCTTTCTTT.

V usage is TRBV30 and J usage is TRBJ2-1; 8 nucleotides agree with TRBD2. Trimming took 5 bases from V and 7 from J; bases not matched to a gene: 7. Germline lookup yields CDR1 GTSNPN and CDR2 SVGIG (reference sequence). The CDR3 runs to 13 residues. This chain's CDR3 is CAWASGGGNEQFF. For the CDR3, the DNA is TGTGCCTGGGCCAGCGGGGGAGGGAATGAGCAGTTCTTC.

The genes are TRBV7-9 and TRBJ1-1; maybe TRBD1 (5 bases). V lost 2 bases, J lost 5 bases, and 12 bases lay in between. The CDR3 extends over 14 amino acids. Germline V gene lookup returns CDR1 SEHNR and CDR2 FQNEAQ (reference sequence). The CDR3 DNA follows: TGTGCCAGCAGCTTATTTGGAGCAGGGACTGAAGCTTTCTTT. Residues: CASSLFGAGTEAFF.

CDR3 protein: CAISDREGWTEAFF. CDR3 sequence (DNA): TGTGCCATCAGTGACAGGGAGGGGTGGACTGAAGCTTTCTTT. The genes are TRBV10-3 and TRBJ1-1; weak D call: TRBD1 (5 bases). The CDR3 loop spans 14 amino acids. Germline lookup yields CDR1 ENHRY and CDR2 SYGVKD. The V and J ends lost 3 bases and 5 bases respectively, with 13 bases between them.

V gene TRBV4-3 combines with J gene TRBJ2-1; D remains unclear. Trimming removed 0 bases from V and 5 bases from J, with 5 bases in between. The CDR3 sequence is 13 residues long. Germline lookup yields CDR1 LGHNA and CDR2 YSLEER. This CDR3 reads CASSQDPDNEQFF. CDR3 nucleotide sequence: TGCGCCAGCAGCCAAGATCCCGACAATGAGCAGTTCTTC.

The V and J genes are TRBV7-9 and TRBJ1-2; 10 bases match TRBD1. Trimming removed 5 bases from V and 1 base from J; junction bases left unmatched: 4. The CDR3 loop spans 15 amino acids. Germline assignment: CDR1 SEHNR and CDR2 FQNEAQ (reference sequence). The CDR3 coding sequence is TGTGCCAGCAGCCCGTGGACAGGGGGTAACTATGGCTACACCTTC. Translation gives CASSPWTGGNYGYTF.

V is TRBV2 and J is TRBJ2-1; D call uncertain. The CDR3 has 15 residues. The V gene lost 7 bases and the J gene lost 0 bases, with 13 bases spanning the gap. CDR1 and CDR2 (germline): SNHLY, FYNNEI. CDR3 coding DNA: TGTGCCAGCAAGCTGGTTCCCGACTCCTACAATGAGCAGTTCTTC. It translates to CASKLVPDSYNEQFF.

This chain links TRBV2 with TRBJ2-2; D is perhaps TRBD2 (6 bases). The CDR3 loop spans 13 amino acids. The ends were cut back, 5 bases at V and 6 bases at J, with 10 bases in the middle. Germline CDR1 is SNHLY and CDR2 is FYNNEI. CDR3 sequence reads: CASSTSGAGELFF. The CDR3 region has the DNA TGTGCCAGCAGTACCTCGGGGGCCGGGGAGCTGTTTTTT.

The chain employs TRBV12-5 and TRBJ2-1; D not resolved. The CDR3 is 15 amino acids. Germline CDR1 reads LGHNT; CDR2 reads FRNRAP. Deletions cut 1 base from V and 8 bases from J, with 15 bases between. The CDR3 sequence is CASGLGLAEGDEQFF. The CDR3 nucleotides read TGTGCTAGTGGTTTGGGACTGGCTGAAGGTGATGAGCAGTTCTTC.